These 27 T cell receptor beta chains came from one sample sequenced in a study of T cells after yellow fever vaccination. TCRdb reprocessed the 5' RACE reads with MiXCR, giving one entry per CDR3 protein. This sample has a few hundred thousand distinct CDR3 sequences, with roughly 8.7% found just once. Sequencing was performed on CD4+ T cells sorted from PBMCs, taken 5 days after the yellow fever booster vaccination. Receptors were obtained from a man between 18 and 35 years old who received the YFV17D yellow fever vaccine.

This clonotype came up many times. The chain combines TRBV19 with TRBJ1-5; weak D call: TRBD1 (5 bases). CDR3 length equals 16 residues. Germline V lookup: CDR1 LNHDA, CDR2 SQIVND (reference sequence). V was shortened by 0 bases and J by 2 bases, with 11 bases between the two germline ends. In nucleotides, the CDR3 is TGTGCCAGTAGTATAGATGGGGCAGGAGGCAATCAGCCCCAGCATTTT. It codes for CASSIDGAGGNQPQHF.

The sample holds one count of this clonotype. The rearrangement links TRBV20-1 to TRBJ2-7; D may be TRBD1 or TRBD2 (5 bases each). There are 12 residues in the CDR3. CDR1 is DFQATT and CDR2 is SNEGSKA in the germline V gene (reference sequence). Trimming stripped 6 bases from V and 4 bases from J, with 13 bases between. This CDR3 reads CSAEGTPYEQYF. CDR3 in DNA: TGCAGTGCGGAAGGGACCCCATACGAGCAGTACTTC.

This clonotype was seen only a few times. The chain is built from TRBV7-2 and TRBJ1-2; D ambiguous. This CDR3 contains 12 residues. Germline V gives CDR1 SGHTA, CDR2 FQGNSA. V dropped 2 bases and J dropped 8 bases, with 9 bases sitting between them. CDR3 region: CASSLWVEGYTF. For the CDR3, the DNA is TGTGCCAGCAGCTTATGGGTTGAGGGCTACACCTTC.

This clonotype turned up a few times. The chain joins TRBV28 to TRBJ1-3, with D possibly TRBD1 on 6 matching bases. This CDR3 spans 17 amino acids. Trimming took 5 bases from V and 0 from J, leaving 17 bases between them. The germline V gene has CDR1 MDHEN and CDR2 SYDVKM. CDR3 sequence reads: CASSAARGGVSGNTIYF. The CDR3 DNA follows: TGTGCCAGCAGTGCCGCTAGAGGGGGAGTCTCTGGAAACACCATATATTTT.

Comment on this clonotype: This may come from a read error, since a much larger clone is one base off. This chain links TRBV4-3 with TRBJ1-4; D is perhaps TRBD1 (5 bases). Germline V gene data show CDR1 as LGHNA and CDR2 as YSLEER. The CDR3 extends over 15 amino acids. This CDR3 reads CASSQVEGAVEKLIF. CDR3 DNA sequence: TGCGCCAGCAGCCAAGTCGAAGGGGCCGTTGAAAAACTGATTTTT.

The chain recombines TRBV9 with TRBJ2-5; tentatively, D is TRBD1 (5 bases). CDR3 size: 14 residues. Trimming pared 0 bases from V and 5 bases from J, leaving 11 bases between. CDR1 and CDR2 from the germline V gene are SGDLS and YYNGEE. The CDR3 nucleotides read TGTGCCAGCAGCGTAGTTGGGGCGGAGGAGACCCAGTACTTC. Translation gives CASSVVGAEETQYF.

The chain combines TRBV12-3 or TRBV12-4 with TRBJ1-5; TRBD1 might be the D (5 bases). Trimming stripped 8 bases from V and 7 bases from J, with 9 bases between. The CDR3 covers 11 residues. The CDR3 bases are TGTGCCAGCGGCGGGGACCAGCCCCAGCATTTT. Translated: CASGGDQPQHF.

The chain carries TRBV5-1 and TRBJ1-5, with D perhaps TRBD1 (5 bases). The germline V gene has CDR1 SGHRS and CDR2 YFSETQ. V shed 5 bases and J shed 4 bases, with 16 bases lying between them. The CDR3 is 15 amino acids. CDR3 residues: CASRWDLEGNQPQHF. The CDR3 DNA reads TGCGCCAGCAGATGGGACCTTGAGGGGAATCAGCCCCAGCATTTT.

This clonotype was picked up a small number of times. The chain joins TRBV12-3 or TRBV12-4 to TRBJ1-2, with 9 bases matching TRBD1. V was clipped by 7 bases and J by 6 bases; unmatched bases: 12. The CDR3 spans 15 residues. The CDR3 region has the DNA TGTGCCAGCAATCGACAGGGGGACCGGGGGGATGGCTACACCTTC. This gives the protein CASNRQGDRGDGYTF.

This clonotype has at least ten counts. This rearrangement joins TRBV20-1 to TRBJ2-6; D possibly corresponds to TRBD1 (5 bases). V dropped 3 bases and J dropped 3 bases, with 15 bases sitting between them. The germline V gene has CDR1 DFQATT and CDR2 SNEGSKA (reference sequence). This CDR3 is built from 16 residues. CDR3 DNA sequence: TGCAGTGCTAGCATGTCCAGGGTATATGGGGCCAACGTCCTGACTTTC. This sequence encodes CSASMSRVYGANVLTF.

This clonotype was seen a handful of times. The chain recombines TRBV4-3 with TRBJ2-3, with a tentative D call TRBD1 (5 bases). The CDR3 covers 12 residues. V was shortened by 2 bases and J by 7 bases, with 7 bases between the two germline ends. Germline V CDR1 and CDR2: LGHNA, YSLEER. DNA of the CDR3: TGCGCCAGCAGCCAACAGGGAAATACGCAGTATTTT. Its translation is CASSQQGNTQYF.

This clonotype was seen many times. The chain is built from TRBV6-6 and TRBJ1-2, with D hard to call. The V end was cut by 2 bases, the J end by 4 bases, with 2 bases between. This CDR3 is built from 11 residues. Per the germline V gene, CDR1 is MNHNY and CDR2 is SVGAGI (reference sequence). This chain's CDR3 is CASSYGYGYTF. The CDR3 DNA sequence: TGTGCCAGCAGTTACGGCTATGGCTACACCTTC.

The chain combines TRBV7-2 with TRBJ1-4; 7 bases align to TRBD1. The germline V gene has CDR1 SGHTA and CDR2 FQGNSA. V was pared by 5 bases and J by 2 bases, with 8 bases of the junction left unmatched. This CDR3 spans 16 amino acids. Here the CDR3 DNA reads TGTGCCAGCAGCCCGAGACAGGGTGGGACTAATGAAAAACTGTTTTTT. Translated: CASSPRQGGTNEKLFF.

This clonotype was observed a few times. The V gene is TRBV3-1, the J gene TRBJ2-5, with 10 bases matching TRBD2. Germline assignment: CDR1 LGHDT and CDR2 YNNKEL (reference sequence). V dropped 0 bases and J dropped 5; count of bases not matched to a gene: 6. CDR3 size: 16 residues. CDR3 coding DNA: TGTGCCAGCAGCCAAGAACAGCGGGGGGGCGTTGAGACCCAGTACTTC. This translates into CASSQEQRGGVETQYF.

This clonotype showed up many times. This rearrangement joins TRBV5-1 to TRBJ1-3, with TRBD1 identical over 7 bases. This CDR3 region has 15 residues. The V segment lost 3 bases and the J segment 4 bases; nucleotides outside the gene matches: 7. Germline CDR1 and CDR2: SGHRS and YFSETQ. CDR3: CASSSSTGTGNTIYF. The CDR3 coding sequence is TGCGCCAGCAGCTCCTCGACAGGGACAGGAAACACCATATATTTT. Together with reference TRBV5-1 and TRBJ1-3, the CDR3 gives the full variable domain: KAGVTQTPRYLIKTRGQQVTLSCSPISGHRSVSWYQQTPGQGLQFLFEYFSETQRNKGNFPGRFSGRQFSNSRSEMNVSTLELGDSALYLCASSSSTGTGNTIYFGEGSWLTVV.

This clonotype has a handful of counts. The V gene is TRBV20-1, the J gene TRBJ2-3; no clear D gene. Deletions cut 0 bases from V and 2 bases from J, with 6 bases between. The CDR3 spans 13 residues. CDR1 and CDR2 (germline): DFQATT, SNEGSKA (reference sequence). The CDR3 region has the DNA TGCAGTGCTAGAGATCCCCCCACAGATACGCAGTATTTT. This codes for CSARDPPTDTQYF.

This clonotype was seen repeatedly, ten times or more. The J gene is TRBJ2-5, the V gene TRBV7-2; 12 nucleotides line up with TRBD2. From germline, CDR1 is SGHTA and CDR2 FQGNSA. V lost 5 bases to trimming and J lost 5 bases; unmatched junction nucleotides: 3. The CDR3 consists of 14 residues. Here the CDR3 DNA reads TGTGCCAGCAGCCCCGGGACTAGCGGGGAGACCCAGTACTTC. Its protein product is CASSPGTSGETQYF.

This clonotype was found a few times. The chain links TRBV7-8 to TRBJ2-1; TRBD2 aligns across 8 bases. The CDR3 has 15 residues. Germline V gives CDR1 SGHVS, CDR2 FQNEAQ. V lost 5 bases to trimming and J lost 7 bases; unmatched junction nucleotides: 10. The CDR3 sequence is CASSGRGGLWNEQFF. CDR3 coding DNA: TGTGCCAGCAGCGGACGGGGGGGCCTATGGAATGAGCAGTTCTTC.

This clonotype was seen only a few times. The V call is TRBV7-3, the J call TRBJ1-5; 10 nucleotides align to TRBD1. Trimming took 2 bases from V and 3 from J; bases not matched to a gene: 10. The CDR3 spans 18 residues. Germline loops: CDR1 SGHTA, CDR2 FQGTGA. This CDR3 reads CASSLGGQGHWDNQPQHF. The CDR3 nucleotides read TGTGCCAGCAGCTTAGGGGGACAGGGGCATTGGGACAATCAGCCCCAGCATTTT.

The chain joins TRBV6-5 to TRBJ2-5; no definite D call. This CDR3 comprises 17 residues. V gave up 1 base and J gave up 2 bases, with 17 bases separating them. Germline CDR1 and CDR2: MNHEY and SVGAGI. For the CDR3, the DNA is TGTGCCAGCAGTTACTTACCGGCACAGCAGCCTCAAGAGACCCAGTACTTC. This codes for CASSYLPAQQPQETQYF.

This clonotype was detected many times. This chain links TRBV10-3 with TRBJ2-7; 14 nucleotides line up with TRBD2. Germline V lookup: CDR1 ENHRY, CDR2 SYGVKD. The CDR3 spans 17 residues. V was pared by 5 bases and J by 6 bases, with 12 bases of the junction left unmatched. CDR3 sequence reads: CAISRTSGGSWGGEQYF. The CDR3 DNA sequence: TGTGCCATCAGTCGGACTAGCGGGGGGTCTTGGGGAGGCGAGCAGTACTTC.

There are many counts of this clonotype. CDR3 nucleotide sequence: TGTGCCAGCAGCTCGGGGACGGACACTGAAGCTTTCTTT. It is translated as CASSSGTDTEAFF. The chain has TRBV9 and TRBJ1-1, with D perhaps matching TRBD1 (5 bases). The V end was cut by 4 bases, the J end by 3 bases, with 10 bases between. This CDR3 contains 13 residues. Looked up from germline, CDR1 is SGDLS and CDR2 is YYNGEE.

This clonotype occurred a few times. The V gene is TRBV10-3, the J gene TRBJ1-1, with 7 bases that match TRBD1. After removal of 5 bases from V and 1 base from J, the junction contained 4 bases not matched to a gene. The CDR3 extends over 14 amino acids. Germline CDR1 reads ENHRY; CDR2 reads SYGVKD. Written as DNA, the CDR3 is TGTGCCATCAGTTCAGGGACAGCGAACACTGAAGCTTTCTTT. Its translation: CAISSGTANTEAFF.

This clonotype appeared a few times. J is TRBJ2-1 and V is TRBV7-9; 7 bases are a match to TRBD1. V was pared by 3 bases and J by 0 bases, with 2 bases of the junction left unmatched. Germline V gene sequence: CDR1 SEHNR, CDR2 FQNEAQ (reference sequence). The CDR3 runs to 15 residues. CDR3 residues: CASSFPGGSYNEQFF. The CDR3 DNA follows: TGTGCCAGCAGCTTTCCAGGGGGCTCCTACAATGAGCAGTTCTTC.

The genes are TRBV30 and TRBJ1-5; 9 bases fit TRBD1. V lost 3 bases to trimming and J lost 3 bases; unmatched junction nucleotides: 3. The germline gives CDR1 GTSNPN, CDR2 SVGIG (reference sequence). CDR3 length: 14 amino acids. The CDR3 DNA is TGTGCCTGGAGGGGGACAGGGTTCAATCAGCCCCAGCATTTT. Protein product: CAWRGTGFNQPQHF.

This clonotype was counted only a few times. The chain joins TRBV4-2 to TRBJ1-4; D is possibly TRBD1 (6 bases). Germline CDR1 reads LGHNA; CDR2 reads YNFKEQ. Trimming removed 1 base from V and 8 bases from J, with 20 bases in between. The CDR3 runs 17 residues. The CDR3 here is CASSQVGEQGLGEKLFF. CDR3 in DNA: TGTGCCAGCAGCCAAGTAGGGGAACAGGGTCTGGGGGAAAAACTGTTTTTT.

This chain uses TRBV7-8 with TRBJ2-5; D is ambiguous. The CDR3 sequence is 13 residues long. Germline V lookup: CDR1 SGHVS, CDR2 FQNEAQ. Trimming took 1 base from V and 2 from J, leaving 5 bases between them. In DNA form, the CDR3 reads TGTGCCAGCAGCTTAGGGTTTCAAGAGACCCAGTACTTC. Translation: CASSLGFQETQYF. The full variable domain, with the rest looked up from reference TRBV7-8 and TRBJ2-5, is GAGVSQSPRYKVAKRGQDVALRCDPISGHVSLFWYQQALGQGPEFLTYFQNEAQLDKSGLPSDRFFAERPEGSVSTLKIQRTQQEDSAVYLCASSLGFQETQYFGPGTRLLVL.